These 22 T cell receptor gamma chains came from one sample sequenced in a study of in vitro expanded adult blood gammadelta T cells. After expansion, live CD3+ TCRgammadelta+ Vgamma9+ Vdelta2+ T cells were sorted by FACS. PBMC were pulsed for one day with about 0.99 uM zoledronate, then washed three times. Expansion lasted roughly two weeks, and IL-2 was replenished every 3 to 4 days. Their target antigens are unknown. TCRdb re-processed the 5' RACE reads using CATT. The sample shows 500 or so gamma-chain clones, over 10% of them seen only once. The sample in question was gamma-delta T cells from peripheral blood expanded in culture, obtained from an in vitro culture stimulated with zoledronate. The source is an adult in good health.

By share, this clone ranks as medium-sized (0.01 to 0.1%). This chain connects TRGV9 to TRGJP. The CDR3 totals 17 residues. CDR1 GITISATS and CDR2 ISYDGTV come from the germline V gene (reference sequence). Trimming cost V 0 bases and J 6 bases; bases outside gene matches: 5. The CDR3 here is CALWEVLGELGKKIKVF. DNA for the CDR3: TGTGCCTTGTGGGAGGTGCTAGGAGAGTTGGGCAAAAAAATCAAGGTATTT.

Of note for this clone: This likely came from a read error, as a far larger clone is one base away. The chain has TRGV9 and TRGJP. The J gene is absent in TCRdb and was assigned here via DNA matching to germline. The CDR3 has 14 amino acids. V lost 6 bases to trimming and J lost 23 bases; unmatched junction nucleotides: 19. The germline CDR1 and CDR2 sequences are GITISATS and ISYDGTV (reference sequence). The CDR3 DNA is TGTGCCTTGTGGATAAATACCACTGGTTGGTTCAAGGTATTT. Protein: CALWINTTGWFKVF.

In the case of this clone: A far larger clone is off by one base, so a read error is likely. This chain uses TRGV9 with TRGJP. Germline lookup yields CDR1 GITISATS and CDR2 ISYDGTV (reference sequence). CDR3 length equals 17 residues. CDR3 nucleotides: TGTGCCTTGCGGGAGGTCGTTAAAAGGTTGGGCAAAAAAATCAAGGTATTT. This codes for CALREVVKRLGKKIKVF.

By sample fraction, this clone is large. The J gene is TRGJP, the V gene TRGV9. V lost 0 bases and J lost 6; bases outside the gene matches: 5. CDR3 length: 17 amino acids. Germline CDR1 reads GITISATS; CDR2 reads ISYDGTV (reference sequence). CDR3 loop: CALWEVLLELGKKIKVF. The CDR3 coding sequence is TGTGCCTTGTGGGAGGTGCTATTAGAGTTGGGCAAAAAAATCAAGGTATTT.

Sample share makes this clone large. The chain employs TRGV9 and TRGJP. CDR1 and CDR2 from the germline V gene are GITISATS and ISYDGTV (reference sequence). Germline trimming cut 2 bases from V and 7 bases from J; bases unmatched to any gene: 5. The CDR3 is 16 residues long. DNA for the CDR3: TGTGCCTTGTGGGAGGCGCCGGAGTTGGGCAAAAAAATCAAGGTATTT. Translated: CALWEAPELGKKIKVF.

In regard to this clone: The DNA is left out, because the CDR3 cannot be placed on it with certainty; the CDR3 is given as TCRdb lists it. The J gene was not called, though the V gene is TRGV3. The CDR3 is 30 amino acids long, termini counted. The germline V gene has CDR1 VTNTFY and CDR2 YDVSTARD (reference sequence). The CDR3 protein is CATPSLFIRNSLAVEQHLLSQVSIGRIQHF.

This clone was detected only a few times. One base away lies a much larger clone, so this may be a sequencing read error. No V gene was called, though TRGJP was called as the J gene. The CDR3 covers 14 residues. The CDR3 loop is CALWKGLGKKIKVF. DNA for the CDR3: TGTGCCTTGTGGAAAGGGTTGGGCAAAAAAATCAAGGTATTT.

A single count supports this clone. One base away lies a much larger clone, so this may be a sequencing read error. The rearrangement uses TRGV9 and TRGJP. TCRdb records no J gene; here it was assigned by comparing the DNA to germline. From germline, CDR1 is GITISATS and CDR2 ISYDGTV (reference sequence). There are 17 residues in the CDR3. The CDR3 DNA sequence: TGTGCCATGTGGGAGGAGATGCGAGAGTTGGGCAAAAAAATCAAGGTATTT. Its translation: CAMWEEMRELGKKIKVF.

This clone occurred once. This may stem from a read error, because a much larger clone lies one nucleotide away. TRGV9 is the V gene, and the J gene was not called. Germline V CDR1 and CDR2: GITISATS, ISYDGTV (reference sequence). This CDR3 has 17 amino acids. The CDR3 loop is CALWERGVELGKKIKVF. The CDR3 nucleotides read TGTGCCTTGTGGGAACGTGGGGTCGAGTTGGGCAAAAAAATCAAAGTATTT.

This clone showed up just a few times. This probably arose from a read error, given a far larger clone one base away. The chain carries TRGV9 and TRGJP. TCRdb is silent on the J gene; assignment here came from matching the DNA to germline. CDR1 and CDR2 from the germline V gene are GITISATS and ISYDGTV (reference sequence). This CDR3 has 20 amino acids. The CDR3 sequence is CTLWEVPKPMQELGKKIKVF. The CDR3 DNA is TGTACCTTGTGGGAGGTCCCTAAACCGATGCAAGAGTTGGGCAAAAAAATCAAGGTATTT.

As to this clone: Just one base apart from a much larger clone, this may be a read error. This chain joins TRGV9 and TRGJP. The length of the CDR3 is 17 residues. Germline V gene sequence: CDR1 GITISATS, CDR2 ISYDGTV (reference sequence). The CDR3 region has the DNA TGTGCCTTGTGGGAGGTGCGGGGGGAGTTGGACAAAAAAATCAAGGTATTT. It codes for CALWEVRGELDKKIKVF.

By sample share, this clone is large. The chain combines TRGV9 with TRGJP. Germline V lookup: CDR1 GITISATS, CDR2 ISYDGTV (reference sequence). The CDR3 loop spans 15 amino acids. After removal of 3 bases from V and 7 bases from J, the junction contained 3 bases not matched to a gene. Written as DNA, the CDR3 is TGTGCCTTGTGGGAGCCTGAGTTGGGCAAAAAAATCAAGGTATTT. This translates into CALWEPELGKKIKVF.

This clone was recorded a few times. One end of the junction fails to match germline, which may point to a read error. CDR3 loop: CAWWEVKELGKKIKVF. DNA for the CDR3: TGTGCCTGGTGGGAGGTGAAGGAGTTAGGCAAAAAAATCAAGGTATTT. The rearrangement uses TRGV9 and TRGJP. Germline-derived CDR1 and CDR2 are GITISATS and ISYDGTV (reference sequence). There are 16 residues in the CDR3.

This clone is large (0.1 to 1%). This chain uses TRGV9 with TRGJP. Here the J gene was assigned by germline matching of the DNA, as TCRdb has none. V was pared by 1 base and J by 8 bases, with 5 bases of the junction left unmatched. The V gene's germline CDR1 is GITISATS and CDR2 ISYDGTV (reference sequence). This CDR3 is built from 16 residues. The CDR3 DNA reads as TGTGCCTTGTGGGAGGTACTCCAGTTGGGCAAAAAAATCAAGGTATTT. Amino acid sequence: CALWEVLQLGKKIKVF.

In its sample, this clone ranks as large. CDR3 nucleotides: TGTGCCTTGTGGGAGGTTTTTCCTTTTCAAGAGTTGGGCAAAAAAATCAAGGTATTT. Protein product: CALWEVFPFQELGKKIKVF. This chain connects TRGV9 to TRGJP. Trimming at V came to 1 base and at J to 4 bases, leaving 10 bases not matched to a gene. The CDR3 contains 19 residues. CDR1 is GITISATS, CDR2 ISYDGTV, per germline (reference sequence).

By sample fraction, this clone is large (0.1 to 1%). DNA for the CDR3: TGTGCCTTGTGGGAGGTGGAGGGGTATGGGGGTCAAGAGTTGGGCAAAAAAATCAAGGTATTT. This sequence encodes CALWEVEGYGGQELGKKIKVF. This chain uses TRGV9 with TRGJP. The V gene end was trimmed by 0 bases and the J gene end by 4 bases; junction bases not matched to a gene: 15. Germline lookup yields CDR1 GITISATS and CDR2 ISYDGTV (reference sequence). The CDR3 loop spans 21 amino acids.

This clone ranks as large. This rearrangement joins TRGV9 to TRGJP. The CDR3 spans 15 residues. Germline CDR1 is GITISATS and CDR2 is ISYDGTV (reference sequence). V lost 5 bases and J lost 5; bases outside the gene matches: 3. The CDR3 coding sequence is TGTGCCTTGTGGGGAAAAGAGTTGGGCAAAAAAATCAAGGTATTT. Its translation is CALWGKELGKKIKVF.

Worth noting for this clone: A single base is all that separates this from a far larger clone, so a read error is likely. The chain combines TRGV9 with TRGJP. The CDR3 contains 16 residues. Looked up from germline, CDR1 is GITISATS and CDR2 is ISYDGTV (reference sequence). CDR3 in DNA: TGTGCCTTGTGGGAGGTGCAAGAGTTGGACAAAAAAATCAAGGTATTT. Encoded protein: CALWEVQELDKKIKVF.

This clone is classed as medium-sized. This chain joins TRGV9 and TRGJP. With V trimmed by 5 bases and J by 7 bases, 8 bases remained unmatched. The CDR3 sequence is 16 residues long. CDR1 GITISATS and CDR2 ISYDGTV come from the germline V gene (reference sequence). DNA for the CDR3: TGTGCCTTGTGGGCCAACGAGGAGTTGGGCAAAAAAATCAAGGTATTT. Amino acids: CALWANEELGKKIKVF.

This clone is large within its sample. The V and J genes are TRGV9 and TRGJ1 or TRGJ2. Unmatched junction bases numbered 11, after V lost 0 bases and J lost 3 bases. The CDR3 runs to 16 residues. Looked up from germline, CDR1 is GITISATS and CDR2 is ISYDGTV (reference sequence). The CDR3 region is CALWEVRRVGYYKKLF. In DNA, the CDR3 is TGTGCCTTGTGGGAGGTGCGAAGGGTAGGTTATTATAAGAAACTCTTT.

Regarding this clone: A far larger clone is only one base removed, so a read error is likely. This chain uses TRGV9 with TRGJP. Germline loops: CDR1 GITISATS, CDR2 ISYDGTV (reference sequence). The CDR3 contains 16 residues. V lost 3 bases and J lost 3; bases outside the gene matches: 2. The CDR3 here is CALWEMQELGKKIKVF. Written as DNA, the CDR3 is TGTGCCTTGTGGGAGATGCAAGAGTTGGGCAAAAAAATCAAGGTATTT.

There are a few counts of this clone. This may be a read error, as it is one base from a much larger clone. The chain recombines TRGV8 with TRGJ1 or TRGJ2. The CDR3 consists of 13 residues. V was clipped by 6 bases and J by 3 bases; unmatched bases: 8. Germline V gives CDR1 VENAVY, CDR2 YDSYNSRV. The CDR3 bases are TGTGCCACCTGGACCGGGTCTTATTATAAGAAACTCTTT. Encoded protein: CATWTGSYYKKLF.